This TCR beta chain was retrieved from a study of blood T cell repertoires in COVID-19. Whole-study context: The origin of the acute and convalescent COVID-19 samples was the United States, Italy and Spain. T cells, B-cell-depleted T cells, or PBMCs supplied cDNA or gDNA.

Germline CDR1 SGHVS, CDR2 FQNEAQ. The CDR3 is made up of 15 amino acids. Losses at the gene ends were 5 bases for V and 8 bases for J; bases not matched to a gene: 12. Original processing notes: Researchers report that nucleated cell counts were estimated from reference gene primer amplification. Produced via immunoSEQ multiplex PCR; TCRdb's table is partial and in-frame only. V, J and clone size are those of that table, while D and trimming were read from the DNA. The sample shows 100,000 to 120,000 clones, almost 80% of them seen only once. The clonotype comes from a woman older than 75 with active or convalescent COVID-19. Sequencing used peripheral blood. The rearrangement uses TRBV7-8 and TRBJ2-1; the match to TRBD1 covers 7 bases. CDR3 residues: CASSNRQGKIDEQFF. CDR3 coding DNA: TGTGCCAGCAGCAACCGACAGGGTAAAATAGATGAGCAGTTCTTC.